This TCR beta chain was retrieved from a study of blood T cell repertoires in COVID-19. Study-wide background: There were acute and convalescent COVID-19 samples, and they came from the United States, Italy and Spain.

This table comes from immunoSEQ multiplex PCR, and its TCRdb copy is limited to in-frame clones, with some not included. The repertoire holds around 100,000 clones, with about 81% as singletons. Between the trimmed V and J ends, which lost 1 base and 5 bases, there was a span of 13 bases. The CDR3 loop spans 15 amino acids. Germline V CDR1 and CDR2: SGHDT, YYEEEE. The chain employs TRBV5-6 and TRBJ1-5; possibly TRBD1 for D (5 bases). Material for sequencing was peripheral blood. The clonotype was recovered from an older man with acute or convalescent COVID-19. CDR3 bases: TGTGCCAGCAGCTTGACCAGGGATGTGGATCAGCCCCAGCATTTT. Its protein is CASSLTRDVDQPQHF. The variable domain in full, completed from reference TRBV5-6 and TRBJ1-5, reads DAGVTQSPTHLIKTRGQQVTLRCSPKSGHDTVSWYQQALGQGPQFIFQYYEEEERQRGNFPDRFSGHQFPNYSSELNVNALLLGDSALYLCASSLTRDVDQPQHFGDGTRLSIL.